The 25 T cell receptor beta chains listed next were all sequenced from one sample in a study of graft-versus-host responses after intestinal transplantation. Tissue from the graft was processed to free its intraepithelial and lamina propria lymphocytes. The assay was immunoSEQ multiplex PCR, and TCRdb's table has in-frame clones only and misses some. The sample has about 19,000 clones, roughly 72% seen once; the top ten hold over 8%. The specimen comprised ileum tissue, sampled roughly three weeks after intestinal transplant. The receptors here all came from a human patient who received an intestinal transplant, so some T cells may come from the graft donor.

The chain carries TRBV7-9 and TRBJ2-2; D gene ambiguous. Germline CDR1 is SEHNR and CDR2 is FQNEAQ (reference sequence). The V gene lost 5 bases and the J gene lost 0 bases, with 13 bases spanning the gap. The CDR3 runs to 16 residues. Written as DNA, the CDR3 is TGTGCCAGCAGCCACGAGGTCTACACGAACACCGGGGAGCTGTTTTTT. Translated, it gives CASSHEVYTNTGELFF.

The chain couples TRBV7-2 to TRBJ2-7, with 12 bases that match TRBD1. V lost 7 bases, J lost 5 bases, and 6 bases stayed unmatched. Germline CDR1 reads SGHTA; CDR2 reads FQGNSA. This CDR3 has 14 residues. This CDR3 reads CASKGQGAVNEQYF. CDR3 bases: TGTGCCAGCAAGGGACAGGGGGCTGTCAACGAGCAGTACTTC.

This chain connects TRBV6-5 to TRBJ1-2, with no clear D. Trimming cost V 5 bases and J 3 bases, with 13 bases left between them. CDR3 size: 14 residues. The germline V gene encodes CDR1 MNHEY and CDR2 SVGAGI. As DNA, the CDR3 is TGTGCCAGCAGTGCGACCGACACATACTATGGCTACACCTTC. Translation: CASSATDTYYGYTF.

This chain links TRBV5-4 with TRBJ2-7; D gene ambiguous. The CDR3 is made up of 14 amino acids. The germline V gene has CDR1 SGHNT and CDR2 YYREEE (reference sequence). Trimming left V 0 bases short and J 0 bases short, with 7 bases between. The CDR3 loop reads CASSLEESSYEQYF. As DNA, the CDR3 is TGTGCCAGCAGCTTGGAAGAGAGCTCCTACGAGCAGTACTTC.

Only one count was recorded for this clone. V is TRBV27 and J is TRBJ2-1, with 9 bases matching TRBD1. The CDR3 length is 15 residues. Trimming at V came to 2 bases and at J to 9 bases, leaving 8 bases not matched to a gene. Germline V gene sequence: CDR1 MNHEY, CDR2 SMNVEV (reference sequence). The CDR3 DNA reads as TGTGCCAGCAGTTTAGGGACAGGGTCTAACCCTGAGCAGTTCTTC. Protein product: CASSLGTGSNPEQFF.

This clone was recorded once. This chain uses TRBV7-9 with TRBJ2-5; possibly TRBD1 for D (6 bases). V lost 7 bases and J 7 bases, leaving 28 bases between the germline ends. The germline CDR1 and CDR2 sequences are SEHNR and FQNEAQ (reference sequence). The CDR3 runs 17 residues. In DNA form, the CDR3 reads TGTGCCAGCACCCCTCAGTTTATATGGGGGCTAGTTGGGACCCAGTACTTC. It specifies CASTPQFIWGLVGTQYF.

This chain links TRBV9 with TRBJ2-1; D gene unclear. The V gene's germline CDR1 is SGDLS and CDR2 YYNGEE. CDR3 length equals 11 residues. Trimming removed 4 bases at V and 4 bases at J, with 3 bases between. DNA of the CDR3: TGTGCCAGCAGCCTGTACAATGAGCAGTTCTTC. This encodes CASSLYNEQFF.

The chain employs TRBV7-9 and TRBJ2-3; 7 bases map to TRBD2. This CDR3 has 14 amino acids. Trimming at V came to 8 bases and at J to 0 bases, leaving 5 bases not matched to a gene. CDR1 SEHNR and CDR2 FQNEAQ come from the germline V gene (reference sequence). DNA for the CDR3: TGTGCCAGCCGGACTAGTCGAAGCACAGATACGCAGTATTTT. Its translation is CASRTSRSTDTQYF.

This clone was seen a few times. The chain is built from TRBV7-2 and TRBJ2-3; 8 nucleotides line up with TRBD2. The germline V gene has CDR1 SGHTA and CDR2 FQGNSA. V was clipped by 2 bases and J by 3 bases; unmatched bases: 4. The length of the CDR3 is 15 residues. CDR3 DNA: TGTGCCAGCAGCTTAAGTGGCGGGAGGACAGATACGCAGTATTTT. Translated, it gives CASSLSGGRTDTQYF. The full variable domain, its missing parts supplied by reference TRBV7-2 and TRBJ2-3, is GAGVSQSPSNKVTEKGKDVELRCDPISGHTALYWYRQSLGQGLEFLIYFQGNSAPDKSGLPSDRFSAERTGGSVSTLTIQRTQQEDSAVYLCASSLSGGRTDTQYFGPGTRLTVL.

The rearrangement joins TRBV5-1 to TRBJ2-5, with 9 bases identical to TRBD2. The trim removed 4 bases at V and 2 bases at J, leaving 6 bases unmatched. Germline V gene data show CDR1 as SGHRS and CDR2 as YFSETQ. The CDR3 sequence is 15 residues long. CDR3 sequence: CASSPGLAWQETQYF. The CDR3 bases are TGCGCCAGCAGCCCGGGACTAGCATGGCAAGAGACCCAGTACTTC.

The chain combines TRBV10-2 with TRBJ2-2, with D perhaps TRBD2 (6 bases). Trimming pared 6 bases from V and 4 bases from J, leaving 9 bases between. CDR3 size: 13 residues. Germline values: CDR1 WSHSY, CDR2 SAAADI. DNA for the CDR3: TGCGCCAGCAGGGCTAGCGCCACCGGGGAGCTGTTTTTT. It yields the protein CASRASATGELFF.

The V and J genes are TRBV10-3 and TRBJ2-7, with TRBD2 matching over 11 bases. The CDR3 runs to 18 residues. From germline, CDR1 is ENHRY and CDR2 SYGVKD. The junction had 13 bases not matched to a gene; V was cut back by 4 bases and J by 2 bases. In nucleotides, the CDR3 is TGTGCCATCAGTGGTGGGTTGGGGCTAGCGGGGGGCACCTACGAGCAGTACTTC. Its translation: CAISGGLGLAGGTYEQYF.

The chain uses TRBV11-2 and TRBJ2-1; D unresolved. CDR1 is SGHAT, CDR2 FQNNGV, per germline. Trimming stripped 3 bases from V and 0 bases from J, with 12 bases between. CDR3 size: 16 residues. The CDR3 bases are TGTGCCAGCAGCTTTTTTCTGCGGAGCTCCTACAATGAGCAGTTCTTC. Its protein product is CASSFFLRSSYNEQFF.

V usage is TRBV6-1 and J usage is TRBJ2-1; 7 bases agree with TRBD2. After removal of 0 bases from V and 1 base from J, the junction contained 0 bases not matched to a gene. The CDR3 consists of 15 residues. Germline V gene data show CDR1 as MNHNS and CDR2 as SASEGT. The chain's CDR3 is CASSEASGSYNEQFF. CDR3 nucleotides: TGTGCCAGCAGTGAAGCTAGCGGGTCCTACAATGAGCAGTTCTTC.

The chain couples TRBV10-3 to TRBJ1-6; no reliable D call. CDR1 and CDR2 from the germline V gene are ENHRY and SYGVKD. The length of the CDR3 is 14 residues. V dropped 3 bases and J dropped 7 bases, with 10 bases sitting between them. CDR3 residues: CAISDLPRNSPLHF. The CDR3 DNA is TGTGCCATCAGTGATTTACCACGGAATTCACCCCTCCACTTT.

The chain combines TRBV29-1 with TRBJ1-3; D remains unclear. From germline, CDR1 is SQVTM and CDR2 ANQGSEA. This CDR3 is built from 13 residues. Trimming removed 5 bases from V and 1 base from J, with 9 bases in between. As DNA, the CDR3 is TGCAGCGTTTCCGGGATTTCTGGAAACACCATATATTTT. Its protein is CSVSGISGNTIYF.

The V gene is TRBV4-1, the J gene TRBJ1-1; no definite D call. With 1 base removed from V and 0 bases from J, the gap between germline ends came to 9 bases. Germline V CDR1 and CDR2: MGHRA, YSYEKL. The CDR3 sequence is 15 residues long. The CDR3 reads CASSQGLRMNTEAFF. The CDR3 coding sequence is TGCGCCAGCAGCCAAGGACTCCGAATGAACACTGAAGCTTTCTTT.

The chain employs TRBV6-5 and TRBJ2-5; 15 bases agree with TRBD2. CDR3 length: 14 amino acids. Trimming removed 5 bases from V and 5 bases from J; junction bases left unmatched: 0. Germline V gene sequence: CDR1 MNHEY, CDR2 SVGAGI. CDR3 nucleotides: TGTGCCAGCAGTGGACTAGCGGGAGGGGAGACCCAGTACTTC. This sequence encodes CASSGLAGGETQYF.

J is TRBJ2-7 and V is TRBV5-1; 9 bases match TRBD1. CDR3 length: 14 residues. Germline loops: CDR1 SGHRS, CDR2 YFSETQ. Losses at the gene ends were 2 bases for V and 4 bases for J; bases not matched to a gene: 4. Written as DNA, the CDR3 is TGCGCCAGCAGCTTTGGGACAGGGTCTTACGAGCAGTACTTC. It codes for CASSFGTGSYEQYF.

This clone ranks as medium-sized. The chain employs TRBV27 and TRBJ2-7; D might be TRBD2 (6 bases). CDR1 MNHEY and CDR2 SMNVEV come from the germline V gene (reference sequence). V lost 5 bases, J lost 0 bases, and 11 bases lay in between. The CDR3 totals 14 residues. The CDR3 spells CASSPGLNSYEQYF. The DNA of the CDR3 is TGTGCCAGCAGTCCGGGACTTAACTCCTACGAGCAGTACTTC.

V and J are TRBV19 and TRBJ1-5, with D tentatively TRBD1 (5 bases). V lost 5 bases, J lost 4 bases, and 18 bases lay in between. CDR3 size: 16 residues. CDR1 is LNHDA and CDR2 is SQIVND in the germline V gene (reference sequence). The CDR3 DNA is TGTGCCAGTAGTTTAGCAGGGTATAGTGCAAATCAGCCCCAGCATTTT. Protein sequence: CASSLAGYSANQPQHF. Full variable domain (outside the CDR3, taken from reference TRBV19 and TRBJ1-5): DGGITQSPKYLFRKEGQNVTLSCEQNLNHDAMYWYRQDPGQGLRLIYYSQIVNDFQKGDIAEGYSVSREKKESFPLTVTSAQKNPTAFYLCASSLAGYSANQPQHFGDGTRLSIL.

This clone was detected only a few times. V and J are TRBV27 and TRBJ2-7; D ambiguous. CDR1 is MNHEY and CDR2 is SMNVEV in the germline V gene (reference sequence). The CDR3 loop spans 14 amino acids. Deletions cut 0 bases from V and 3 bases from J, with 9 bases between. CDR3 protein: CASSLSYTRYEQYF. The CDR3 bases are TGTGCCAGCAGTTTATCTTATACACGCTACGAGCAGTACTTC.

V and J are TRBV6-5 and TRBJ2-7, with a weak D call TRBD1 (5 bases). Trimming took off 0 bases at V and 1 base at J, with 7 bases between the two ends. This CDR3 contains 14 residues. The germline V gene encodes CDR1 MNHEY and CDR2 SVGAGI. The CDR3 DNA reads as TGTGCCAGCAGTTACTCTGACAGATCCTACGAGCAGTACTTC. Translation gives CASSYSDRSYEQYF.

The chain uses TRBV19 and TRBJ2-1; no firm D call. CDR3 size: 16 residues. Germline CDR1 is LNHDA and CDR2 is SQIVND (reference sequence). The V end lost 3 bases, the J end lost 0 bases, and 12 bases lay between the germline ends. The CDR3 reads CASSMPYGISYNEQFF. CDR3 nucleotides: TGTGCCAGTAGTATGCCATACGGTATCTCCTACAATGAGCAGTTCTTC.

The chain recombines TRBV7-2 with TRBJ2-7; 7 nucleotides agree with TRBD1. Germline CDR1 reads SGHTA; CDR2 reads FQGNSA. The length of the CDR3 is 16 residues. V dropped 5 bases and J dropped 3; count of bases not matched to a gene: 13. The chain's CDR3 is CASSVPALGTVYEQYF. CDR3 in DNA: TGTGCCAGCAGCGTGCCGGCCCTTGGGACAGTCTACGAGCAGTACTTC.